The source of this T cell receptor beta chain is a study of T cell responses to AZD1222 COVID-19 vaccine. Study results and limitations: Spike-specific TCR breadth rose after two AZD1222 doses, and depth rose as well.

The method was immunoSEQ multiplex PCR; TCRdb's version includes in-frame clones alone and lacks a portion of them. The sample contains about 110,000 clones, around 90% of which appear only once. CDR3 length: 14 amino acids. Looked up from germline, CDR1 is MGHRA and CDR2 is YSYEKL. V was shortened by 6 bases and J by 1 base, with 12 bases between the two germline ends. Comments on this clone: Its matching antigen is unknown.

The gene calls are TRBV4-1 and TRBJ1-1; D call uncertain. The sequence was collected from an adult in good health. The specimen was peripheral blood, collected on day 0 of AZD1222 vaccination. The CDR3, as DNA: TGCGCCAGCAGAGGCGCAGGAGAGAACACTGAAGCTTTCTTT. It yields the protein CASRGAGENTEAFF.